Sequencing of this TCR beta chain was carried out in a study of human T cells and chemical hapten exposure. Findings and caveats of the study: TCRs exceeding 1 in 1000 frequency stayed unchanged with DPC sensitization.

Noted time point: pre-sensitization, week 0. The sample's treatment: therapeutic diphenylcyclopropenone sensitization with weekly scalp DPC. CDR1 MNHNY and CDR2 SVGAGI come from the germline V gene (reference sequence). V was cut by 4 bases and J by 5 bases, with 15 bases left in between. This CDR3 has 14 amino acids. TCRdb recomputed calls from the RACE reads with MiXCR, one row per CDR3 protein. This table has a few hundred thousand distinct CDR3 sequences, around 5.5% appearing once. This clonotype was detected ten times or more. Its antigen remains unidentified. The receptor was isolated from a woman younger than 30 with alopecia areata. Some clones in this sample may be carry-over from other donors' samples. The sequenced sample was whole blood, obtained in connection with sensitization to the hapten diphenylcyclopropenone (DPC). The V and J genes are TRBV6-6 and TRBJ2-7; possibly TRBD1 or TRBD2 for D (7 bases each). The CDR3 reads CASSFTGEGNEQYF. CDR3 in DNA: TGTGCCAGCAGTTTCACAGGGGAGGGCAACGAGCAGTACTTC.